This record covers a single T cell receptor beta chain. This sample stems from a study of blood T cell repertoires in COVID-19. At the level of the study: T cells, B-cell-depleted T cells, or PBMCs supplied cDNA or gDNA.

This CDR3 comprises 14 residues. Between the trimmed V and J ends, which lost 11 bases and 0 bases, there was a span of 13 bases. Germline V gene data show CDR1 as LNHDA and CDR2 as SQIVND (reference sequence). The table came from immunoSEQ multiplex PCR; TCRdb's copy has only in-frame clones and leaves some out. The top ten clones hold 1.5% to 2% of a sample with around 300,000 clones, about nine tenths of them seen once. The J gene is TRBJ1-4, the V gene TRBV19; perhaps TRBD1 as D (6 bases). Material for sequencing was peripheral blood. The TCR sequence derives from a woman aged 25 to 39 with COVID-19, enrolled during active disease. This CDR3 is CASRGGATNEKLFF. The CDR3 region has the DNA TGTGCCTCCCGAGGGGGAGCAACTAATGAAAAACTGTTTTTT. The whole variable domain, remainder taken from reference TRBV19 and TRBJ1-4, is DGGITQSPKYLFRKEGQNVTLSCEQNLNHDAMYWYRQDPGQGLRLIYYSQIVNDFQKGDIAEGYSVSREKKESFPLTVTSAQKNPTAFYLCASRGGATNEKLFFGSGTQLSVL.